The entry below gives a single T cell receptor (beta chain) sequence along with its context. The antigen is unknown. Germline CDR1 is SQVTM and CDR2 is ANQGSEA. The CDR3 consists of 11 residues. Trimming took 3 bases from V and 6 from J, leaving 6 bases between them. This entry comes from a study of CD8 T cells in Susac syndrome. CD8+ and CD4+ blood T cells underwent TCR beta sequencing. The diagnostic criteria for definite or probable disease, as recently defined, were met by the patients with Susac syndrome. Reverse transcription of roughly 0.45 to 1 ug RNA was performed with random hexamers. One entry per CDR3 protein results from TCRdb running MiXCR on the immunoSEQ multiplex PCR reads. Among about 180,000 distinct CDR3 sequences listed, roughly 94% were seen once. Study results and limitations: A relatively small number of individuals underwent TCR sequencing and HLA analysis.

The sequencing input was CD4+ T cells from PBMCs. The sequence derives from a human donor with Susac syndrome. V usage is TRBV29-1 and J usage is TRBJ2-1; D is unresolved. The CDR3 is CSVDGSNEQFF. In DNA, the CDR3 is TGCAGCGTTGACGGCAGCAATGAGCAGTTCTTC.